This TCR beta chain is from a study of early T cells in non-severe SARS-CoV-2 infection. Study-level results: Clonotype matching in VDJdb favored anti-spike CD8 responses and did not capture private and CD4 specificities.

This clonotype was detected many times. Its antigen is unknown. MiXCR, applied by TCRdb to the 5' RACE reads, yields one record per CDR3 protein. The sample carries around 33,000 distinct CDR3 sequences, 4% to 5% recorded once. Germline CDR1 reads SGHTA; CDR2 reads FQGNSA. This CDR3 has 13 amino acids. With 1 base removed from V and 8 bases from J, the gap between germline ends came to 10 bases. The source of this sequence is an adult who was a healthcare worker with PCR-confirmed SARS-CoV-2 infection or an uninfected control (not recorded which). Sequenced material: whole blood. The chain is built from TRBV7-2 and TRBJ2-3, with D uncertain. The CDR3 DNA follows: TGTGCCAGCAGCTTAGACCAGAGAAGTACGCAGTATTTT. This translates into CASSLDQRSTQYF.